This passage covers 15 T cell receptor beta chains from one sample sequenced in a study of blood T cell repertoires in COVID-19. Sequencing used immunoSEQ multiplex PCR; TCRdb keeps in-frame clones, though not all of them. The top ten clones hold more than 9% of a sample with some 200,000 clones, roughly 80% of them seen once. Sequenced sample: peripheral blood. The source is a woman older than 75 with acute or convalescent COVID-19.

The chain is built from TRBV3-1 (or the pseudogene TRBV3-2) and TRBJ1-3; TRBD1 agrees at 9 bases. CDR3 length: 16 amino acids. V shed 1 base and J 1 base; nucleotides not matched to a gene: 2. CDR1 and CDR2 (germline): LGHDT, YNNKEL (reference sequence). CDR3 in DNA: TGTGCCAGCAGCCAAGGGACAGGGGCATCTGGAAACACCATATATTTT. This gives the protein CASSQGTGASGNTIYF.

V gene TRBV11-2 combines with J gene TRBJ2-5, with D possibly TRBD1 on 6 matching bases. This CDR3 contains 14 residues. Trimming removed 6 bases at V and 5 bases at J, with 16 bases between. Germline CDR1 SGHAT, CDR2 FQNNGV. The CDR3 here is CASRYRVVTETQYF. CDR3 in DNA: TGTGCCAGCAGATACAGGGTAGTGACGGAGACCCAGTACTTC. The full variable domain, completed using reference TRBV11-2 and TRBJ2-5, is EAGVAQSPRYKIIEKRQSVAFWCNPISGHATLYWYQQILGQGPKLLIQFQNNGVVDDSQLPKDRFSAERLKGVDSTLKIQPAKLEDSAVYLCASRYRVVTETQYFGPGTRLLVL.

The chain employs TRBV7-2 and TRBJ1-1, with D unclear. The germline V gene has CDR1 SGHTA and CDR2 FQGNSA. Trimming pared 4 bases from V and 0 bases from J, leaving 6 bases between. The CDR3 is 13 amino acids. The CDR3 loop reads CASSSGLNTEAFF. For the CDR3, the DNA is TGTGCCAGCAGCTCCGGTCTGAACACTGAAGCTTTCTTT.

J is TRBJ2-5 and V is TRBV3-1 (or the pseudogene TRBV3-2), with D maybe TRBD2 (5 bases). The germline V gene encodes CDR1 LGHDT and CDR2 YNNKEL (reference sequence). V shed 0 bases and J shed 5 bases, with 10 bases lying between them. The CDR3 is 14 amino acids. The CDR3 DNA follows: TGTGCCAGCAGCCAAGATCCGGGGTTTGAGACCCAGTACTTC. This sequence encodes CASSQDPGFETQYF.

The chain combines TRBV29-1 with TRBJ1-4, with D possibly TRBD1 on 6 matching bases. The CDR3 sequence is 14 residues long. The V end was cut by 4 bases, the J end by 4 bases, with 13 bases between. CDR1 and CDR2 (germline): SQVTM, ANQGSEA. The CDR3 region has the DNA TGCAGCGTTGGACAGGACATTGGTAATGAAAAACTGTTTTTT. Encoded protein: CSVGQDIGNEKLFF.

The gene calls are TRBV11-1 and TRBJ1-1, with TRBD1 identical over 7 bases. J was trimmed by 1 base and V by 5 bases; bases with no gene match: 7. This CDR3 is 15 amino acids long. The germline gives CDR1 SGHAT, CDR2 FQDESV (reference sequence). CDR3 amino acids: CASSPTGKGNTEAFF. CDR3 DNA sequence: TGTGCCAGCAGCCCGACAGGGAAGGGGAACACTGAAGCTTTCTTT.

The chain combines TRBV5-4 with TRBJ1-6, with 9 bases that match TRBD1. CDR1 SGHNT and CDR2 YYREEE come from the germline V gene (reference sequence). The CDR3 has 14 residues. Trimming took 3 bases from V and 8 from J; bases not matched to a gene: 3. CDR3 coding DNA: TGTGCCAGCAGCTGGGACAGGGAGGATTCACCCCTCCACTTT. It is translated as CASSWDREDSPLHF.

The chain links TRBV5-4 to TRBJ2-5, with D possibly being TRBD1 (6 bases). Germline V gene lookup returns CDR1 SGHNT and CDR2 YYREEE (reference sequence). The CDR3 runs to 16 residues. V was cut by 3 bases and J by 1 base, with 16 bases left in between. Here the CDR3 DNA reads TGTGCCAGCAGCTCAACATGGGGGCTCACCCAAGAGACCCAGTACTTC. Its protein product is CASSSTWGLTQETQYF.

The chain joins TRBV18 to TRBJ1-2; no clear D gene. V lost 0 bases and J lost 2, with 7 bases in between. This CDR3 spans 14 amino acids. Germline CDR1 and CDR2: KGHSH and LQKENI. The DNA for the CDR3 is TGTGCCAGCTCACCACCGACAAGAAACTATGGCTACACCTTC. This encodes CASSPPTRNYGYTF.

The rearrangement joins TRBV28 to TRBJ2-7; 7 nucleotides match TRBD1. The CDR3 runs to 12 residues. After removal of 6 bases from V and 2 bases from J, the junction contained 1 base not matched to a gene. Germline lookup yields CDR1 MDHEN and CDR2 SYDVKM. The CDR3 coding sequence is TGTGCCAGCAGGGGGACAGCCTACGAGCAGTACTTC. Its protein product is CASRGTAYEQYF.

This clone was observed a few times. The chain links TRBV5-1 to TRBJ2-1; 9 bases map to TRBD1. This CDR3 has 15 residues. Germline-derived CDR1 and CDR2 are SGHRS and YFSETQ. V was clipped by 5 bases and J by 0 bases; unmatched bases: 3. CDR3 in amino acids: CASRRQGGSYNEQFF. DNA of the CDR3: TGCGCCAGCAGAAGACAGGGGGGCTCCTACAATGAGCAGTTCTTC.

V is TRBV6-2 or TRBV6-3 and J is TRBJ1-1; the D gene is possibly TRBD1 (6 bases). With 5 bases removed from V and 3 bases from J, the gap between germline ends came to 13 bases. The CDR3 loop spans 14 amino acids. Germline V CDR1 and CDR2: MNHEY, SVGEGT. CDR3 coding DNA: TGTGCCAGCAGTGGGGGGGGGCCTTACACTGAAGCTTTCTTT. Encoded protein: CASSGGGPYTEAFF.

This chain connects TRBV28 to TRBJ1-3; D perhaps matches TRBD1 (6 bases). V was trimmed by 4 bases and J by 10 bases, leaving 17 bases between them. Germline CDR1 reads MDHEN; CDR2 reads SYDVKM. CDR3 length: 14 residues. Here the CDR3 reads CASSSRGIGDTIYF. Written as DNA, the CDR3 is TGTGCCAGCAGTTCTAGGGGGATAGGGGATACCATATATTTT.

The V call is TRBV5-8, the J call TRBJ2-7; tentative D call: TRBD1 (5 bases). CDR1 and CDR2 (germline): SGHTS, YDEGEE. With 4 bases removed from V and 2 bases from J, the gap between germline ends came to 16 bases. CDR3 length equals 15 residues. CDR3 bases: TGTGCCAGCAGCCCGAGACAGAGGTGGACCTACGAGCAGTACTTC. Translated: CASSPRQRWTYEQYF.

There are a few counts of this clone. The rearrangement uses TRBV30 and TRBJ1-3; D ambiguous. Germline V gene lookup returns CDR1 GTSNPN and CDR2 SVGIG (reference sequence). CDR3 size: 14 residues. Trimming stripped 1 base from V and 1 base from J, with 8 bases between. The CDR3 sequence is CAWSAHISGNTIYF. The CDR3, as DNA: TGTGCCTGGAGTGCCCACATATCTGGAAACACCATATATTTT. The whole variable domain, remainder taken from reference TRBV30 and TRBJ1-3, is SQTIHQWPATLVQPVGSPLSLECTVEGTSNPNLYWYRQAAGRGLQLLFYSVGIGQISSEVPQNLSASRPQDRQFILSSKKLLLSDSGFYLCAWSAHISGNTIYFGEGSWLTVV.